This TCR beta chain was retrieved from a study of T cell responses to AZD1222 COVID-19 vaccine. Overall study results and limits: Of the AZD1222 recipients, only 5 or 6 were seropositive at baseline. None of the repertoires were sampled until the peak T cell response had passed. Clonal diversity was possibly underestimated, and the donors were mostly white British, with more females.

Produced via immunoSEQ multiplex PCR; TCRdb's table is partial and in-frame only. This table holds 65,000 to 85,000 clones, roughly 80% found once. This clone was detected only once. Antigen unknown. Germline loops: CDR1 MGHRA, CDR2 YSYEKL. V lost 4 bases and J lost 2; bases outside the gene matches: 11. This CDR3 has 17 amino acids. V and J are TRBV4-1 and TRBJ2-3, with 8 bases aligning to TRBD2. Sample: peripheral blood, taken 28 days after the second AZD1222 dose. The sequence came from an adult who received the AZD1222 COVID-19 vaccine. The CDR3 is CASSRNGLAGNTDTQYF. DNA of the CDR3: TGCGCCAGCAGCCGGAATGGATTAGCGGGGAACACAGATACGCAGTATTTT.